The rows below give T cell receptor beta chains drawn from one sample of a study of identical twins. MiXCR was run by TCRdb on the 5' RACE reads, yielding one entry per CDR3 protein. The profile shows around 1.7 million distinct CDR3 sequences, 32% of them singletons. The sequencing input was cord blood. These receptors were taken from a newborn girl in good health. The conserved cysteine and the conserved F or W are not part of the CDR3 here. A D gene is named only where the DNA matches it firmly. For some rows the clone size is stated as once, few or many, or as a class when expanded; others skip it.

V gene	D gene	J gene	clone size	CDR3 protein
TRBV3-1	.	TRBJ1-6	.	ASSQNRPNSPLH
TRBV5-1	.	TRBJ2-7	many	ASSLTGKSSYEQY
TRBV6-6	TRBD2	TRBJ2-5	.	ASGSGEGQETQY
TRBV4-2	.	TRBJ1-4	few	ASSQDRGVPTTNEKLF
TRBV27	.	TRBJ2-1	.	ASSLGRPDEQF
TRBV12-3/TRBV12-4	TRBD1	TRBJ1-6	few	ASRQTGTNSPLH
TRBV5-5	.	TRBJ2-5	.	ASSLLVGQTQETQY
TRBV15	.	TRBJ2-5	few	ATSRDQGRSQETQY
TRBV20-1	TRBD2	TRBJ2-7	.	SATTLAGLYEQY
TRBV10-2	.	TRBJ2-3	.	ASSPSAALREVRY
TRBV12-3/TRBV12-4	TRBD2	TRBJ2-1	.	ATSTSGGLALF
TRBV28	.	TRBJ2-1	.	AVRGRGSYNEQF
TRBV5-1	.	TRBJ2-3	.	ASSLVWVRGSTDTQY
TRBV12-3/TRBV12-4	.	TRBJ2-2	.	ASSGKWNTGELF
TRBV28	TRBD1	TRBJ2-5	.	ASSSPTGGYNEQY
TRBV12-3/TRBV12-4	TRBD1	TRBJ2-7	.	ASSLEGGTGSSYEQY
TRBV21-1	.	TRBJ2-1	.	ASSKEGRGITTGSDYNEQF
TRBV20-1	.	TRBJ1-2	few	SARLVGDYGYT
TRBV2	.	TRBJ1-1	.	ASSRPPTEAF
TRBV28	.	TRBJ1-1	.	ASSLRGDGTEAF
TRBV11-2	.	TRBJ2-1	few	ASSLDSTGAAYNEQF
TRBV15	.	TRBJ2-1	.	ATSRVYNEQF
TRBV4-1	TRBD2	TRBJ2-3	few	ASSQERLALSTDTQY
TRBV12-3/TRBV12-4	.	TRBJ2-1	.	ASTPPQGYSSYNEQF
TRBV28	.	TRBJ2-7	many	ASSLPIDSYEQY
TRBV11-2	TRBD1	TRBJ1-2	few	ASSLGQGTTYGYT
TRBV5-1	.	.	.	ATRRGTGTYEQY
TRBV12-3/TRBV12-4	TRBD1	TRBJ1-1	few	ASIQGVLNIEAF
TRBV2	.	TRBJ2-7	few	ASSWTVYYEQY
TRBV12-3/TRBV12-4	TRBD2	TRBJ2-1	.	ASSLVPSGAHTSYNEQF
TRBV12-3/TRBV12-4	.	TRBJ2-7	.	ASSSGLLRTQY
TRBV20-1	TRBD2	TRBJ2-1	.	SARGGTSGALSSYNEQF
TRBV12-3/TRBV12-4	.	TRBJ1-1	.	ASTPTQRNTEAF
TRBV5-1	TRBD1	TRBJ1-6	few	ASSPTGGDSPLH
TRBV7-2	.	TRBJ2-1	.	ASSLNSAGAMF
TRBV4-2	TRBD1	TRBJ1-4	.	ASSQDKKTGPLTYNEKLF
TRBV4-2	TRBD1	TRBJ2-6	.	ASSPWTGVSGANVLT
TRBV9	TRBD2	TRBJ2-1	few	ASSVVAGGLADNEQF
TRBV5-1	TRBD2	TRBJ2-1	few	ASTLIAGGRYNEQF
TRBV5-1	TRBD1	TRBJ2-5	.	ASSSNSWTGPKTQY
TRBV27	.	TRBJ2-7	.	ASSFGGSYERY
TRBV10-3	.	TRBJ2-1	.	AISESTPGLNEQF
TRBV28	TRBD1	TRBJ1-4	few	ASLLRGPNEKLF
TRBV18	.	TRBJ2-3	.	ASSPPTQADTQY
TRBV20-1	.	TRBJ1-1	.	SARRQRDTEAF
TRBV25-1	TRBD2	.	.	ASSRVAGEETQY
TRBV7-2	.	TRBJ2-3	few	ASGVKYLTDTQY